A selection of T cell receptor beta chains follows, all from one sample in a study of T-cell memory formation after mild COVID-19. Using its own MiXCR run on the 5' RACE reads, TCRdb lists one record per CDR3 protein. The table includes 100,000 to 150,000 distinct CDR3 sequences, approximately 15% detected once. Source material: PBMCs or a T cell subset sorted from them (not recorded which). These receptors were collected from an adult woman who had mild COVID-19 (a few samples of this study predate the infection). Cell type and time point are not known. Both conserved end residues are part of each CDR3. A D gene is named only where the DNA matches it firmly. Not every row has a clone size; where given, it reads once, few, many or a size class.

j_call,d_call,clone_size,cdr3_length,v_call,cdr3_nt,cdr3_aa
TRBJ2-5,NA,NA,14,TRBV5-6,TGTGCCAGCAGCTTGGGTGGGGCCGAGGAGACCCAGTACTTC,CASSLGGAEETQYF
TRBJ2-3,TRBD1,few,15,TRBV12-3/TRBV12-4,TGTGCCAGCAGTTTAGGGGACAGGAGCACAGATACGCAGTATTTT,CASSLGDRSTDTQYF
TRBJ2-1,NA,NA,14,TRBV10-3,TGTGCCATCAGTGAGTCGAAAGGTTCCAATGAGCAGTTCTTC,CAISESKGSNEQFF
TRBJ1-2,TRBD1,few,14,TRBV7-8,TGTGCCAGCAGCTCAGGGACAGGGAACTATGGCTACACCTTC,CASSSGTGNYGYTF
TRBJ2-2,NA,NA,14,TRBV7-7,TGTGCTAGCAGCTTAGGTTGGAACACCGGGGAGCTGTTTTTT,CASSLGWNTGELFF
TRBJ2-7,TRBD2,few,15,TRBV7-3,TGTGCCAGCAGCTTAGGGTCGGGACTACCCTACGAGCAGTACTTC,CASSLGSGLPYEQYF
TRBJ2-3,TRBD2,few,19,TRBV7-3,TGTGCCAGCAGCTCCCCCGGGGCTAGCGGGAGCATCAGCACAGATACGCAGTATTTT,CASSSPGASGSISTDTQYF
TRBJ2-3,NA,few,12,TRBV21-1,TGTGCCAGCAGTCCCGATGCCGACACGCAGTATTTT,CASSPDADTQYF
TRBJ2-3,NA,NA,14,TRBV24-1,TGTGCCACCAGTGACCAGCGGCTCACAGATACGCAGTATTTT,CATSDQRLTDTQYF
TRBJ2-7,NA,NA,13,TRBV12-3/TRBV12-4,TGTGCCAGCAGCTCGGGCCTCCCCGGCGAGCAGTACTTC,CASSSGLPGEQYF
TRBJ2-1,TRBD2,few,22,TRBV9,TGTGCCAGCAGCGTAGAGCTATACGGCGGGGGGGCCAGCCGCGTGACTTTCAATGAGCAGTTCTTC,CASSVELYGGGASRVTFNEQFF
TRBJ2-5,TRBD1,few,15,TRBV9,TGTGCCAGCAGCGTAACAGGGGTTTTTCAAGAGACCCAGTACTTC,CASSVTGVFQETQYF
TRBJ1-1,TRBD1,NA,16,TRBV15,TGTGCCACCAGCAGAGGGCAGGGACAGGGAAACACTGAAGCTTTCTTT,CATSRGQGQGNTEAFF
TRBJ2-7,NA,NA,15,TRBV7-6,TGTGCCAGCAGCTTAGCGGGGACCGCCGCCTACGAGCAGTACTTC,CASSLAGTAAYEQYF
TRBJ1-1,NA,NA,13,TRBV29-1,TGCAGCGTTGTATCCCCTAGGGCTACTGAAGCTTTCTTT,CSVVSPRATEAFF
TRBJ2-3,NA,NA,14,TRBV25-1,TGTGCCAGCACCCTCGGACAGAACACAGATACGCAGTATTTT,CASTLGQNTDTQYF
TRBJ2-1,NA,many,13,TRBV29-1,TGCAGCGTTGAAGTAGACACCTACAATGAGCAGTTCTTC,CSVEVDTYNEQFF
TRBJ2-7,NA,NA,15,TRBV7-8,TGTGCCAGCAGCCCGCGCGGGACCGGAAACTACGAGCAGTACTTC,CASSPRGTGNYEQYF
TRBJ2-7,NA,NA,14,TRBV5-1,TGCGCCAGCACCCCACAGGGAGTGATATACGAGCAGTACTTC,CASTPQGVIYEQYF
TRBJ2-3,TRBD1,few,16,TRBV6-5,TGTGCCAGCAGTTACTCAGGGACAGGGGGCACAGATACGCAGTATTTT,CASSYSGTGGTDTQYF
TRBJ2-4,NA,few,13,TRBV20-1,TGCAGTGCTACCCCATGGGATGAAAACATTCAGTACTTC,CSATPWDENIQYF
TRBJ1-1,NA,NA,15,TRBV20-1,TGCAGTGCTAGTGAGACCGAGGGGGGTGGGCTCGAAGCTTTCTTT,CSASETEGGGLEAFF
TRBJ2-1,TRBD2,NA,15,TRBV25-1,TGTGCCAGCAGTGATCCACTAGCGGGATGGGGGGAGCAGTTCTTC,CASSDPLAGWGEQFF
TRBJ2-1,NA,NA,13,TRBV24-1,TGTGCCACCATGGGCAGGGGCTACAATGAGCAGTTCTTC,CATMGRGYNEQFF
TRBJ2-7,TRBD2,NA,13,TRBV20-1,TGCAGTGCTGTTCCCGGGACTAGCGGGAGTCTGTACTTC,CSAVPGTSGSLYF
TRBJ2-5,NA,many,13,TRBV12-3/TRBV12-4,TGTGCCAGCACTCAGGGAAGGGGAGAGACCCAGTACTTC,CASTQGRGETQYF
TRBJ2-3,NA,NA,13,TRBV12-3/TRBV12-4,TGTGCCAGCAGTTTGAGGCTCACAGATACGCAGTATTTT,CASSLRLTDTQYF
TRBJ2-1,NA,few,16,TRBV15,TGTGCCACCAGCAGAGGTCGGAGGGAGGTTCACAATGAGCAGTTCTTC,CATSRGRREVHNEQFF
TRBJ2-6,NA,NA,17,TRBV4-1,TGCGCCAGCAGCGCTCGGACGGGGAGCTCTGGGGCCAACGTCCTGACTTTC,CASSARTGSSGANVLTF
TRBJ2-1,NA,few,15,TRBV7-9,TGTGCCAGCAGCCCCCGGAACAGGGTATACAATGAGCAGTTCTTC,CASSPRNRVYNEQFF
TRBJ1-1,NA,NA,14,TRBV19,TGTGCCAGTAGTAACCGGGCGGGGGTCGCTGAAGCTTTCTTT,CASSNRAGVAEAFF
TRBJ1-1,TRBD1,NA,16,TRBV5-1,TGCGCCAGCAGCACGGACAGGGCGATTAGGAACACTGAAGCTTTCTTT,CASSTDRAIRNTEAFF
TRBJ1-1,NA,NA,11,TRBV2,TGTGCCAGCAGTCCCGGACAGGAAGCTTTCTTT,CASSPGQEAFF
TRBJ1-5,NA,few,14,TRBV6-5,TGTGCCAGCAGTCTGACAGAACGCGGGCAGCCCCAGCATTTT,CASSLTERGQPQHF
TRBJ2-7,TRBD1,few,15,TRBV7-9,TGTGCCAGCAGCTTATCGGGGACAGCAAATTACGAGCAGTACTTC,CASSLSGTANYEQYF
TRBJ2-1,NA,once,14,TRBV12-3/TRBV12-4,TGTGCCAGTAGTTTAGGGCTAGCTCAGGATGAGCAGTTCTTC,CASSLGLAQDEQFF
TRBJ2-2,NA,NA,18,TRBV24-1,TGTGCCACCAGTGACCGACTCCAGGGAGCGAGGGGCACCGGGGAGCTGTTTTTT,CATSDRLQGARGTGELFF
TRBJ2-2,NA,many,12,TRBV7-9,TGTGCCAGCAGCTTAGGGGCCGGGGAGCTGTTTTTT,CASSLGAGELFF
TRBJ2-3,NA,NA,13,TRBV29-1,TGCAGCGTTAATGGTCCAGACACAGATACGCAGTATTTT,CSVNGPDTDTQYF
TRBJ1-1,NA,few,18,TRBV29-1,TGCAGCGTTGACGGTGGGACGAGAGGGTGGATTAGTAGCCCTGAAGCTTTCTTT,CSVDGGTRGWISSPEAFF
TRBJ2-1,NA,few,16,TRBV9,TGTGCCAGCAGCGTAGACAGTTTCGACTCCTACAATGAGCAGTTCTTC,CASSVDSFDSYNEQFF
TRBJ1-2,NA,NA,14,TRBV7-8,TGTGCCAGCAGCCCCGGGCGGCAAGGCTATGGCTACACCTTC,CASSPGRQGYGYTF
TRBJ1-6,NA,NA,14,TRBV2,TGTGCCAGCAGTGCACAGTCAATCGATTCACCCCTCCACTTT,CASSAQSIDSPLHF